These 7 T cell receptor beta chains were sequenced from one sample in a study of early T cells in non-severe SARS-CoV-2 infection. A single record per CDR3 protein comes from TCRdb applying MiXCR to the 5' RACE reads. The data show 80,000 to 100,000 distinct CDR3 sequences, approximately 11% seen once. The input for sequencing was whole blood, taken at baseline. The origin of the receptors is an adult who was a healthcare worker with PCR-confirmed SARS-CoV-2 infection or an uninfected control (not recorded which).

A few counts support this clonotype. The rearrangement links TRBV20-1 to TRBJ2-3; D remains unclear. V lost 3 bases, J lost 6 bases, and 10 bases lay in between. The CDR3 covers 12 residues. CDR1 and CDR2 (germline): DFQATT, SNEGSKA (reference sequence). This CDR3 is CSASRAEDTQYF. CDR3 sequence (DNA): TGCAGTGCTAGCCGGGCCGAGGATACGCAGTATTTT.

This clonotype appeared a few times. The genes are TRBV12-3 or TRBV12-4 and TRBJ2-3, with 8 bases matching TRBD1. With 6 bases clipped from V and 6 bases from J, the junction kept 5 bases outside the gene matches. The CDR3 covers 13 residues. DNA for the CDR3: TGTGCCAGCAGAGGGACAGGCGGGGATACGCAGTATTTT. As protein: CASRGTGGDTQYF.

This clonotype has only a few counts. The chain uses TRBV19 and TRBJ1-1; TRBD1 aligns across 8 bases. The ends lost 5 bases at V and 5 bases at J; junction bases unmatched: 10. Germline values: CDR1 LNHDA, CDR2 SQIVND (reference sequence). The length of the CDR3 is 15 residues. The CDR3 sequence is CASSSYGQGVTEAFF. CDR3 coding DNA: TGTGCCAGTAGTTCGTATGGACAGGGTGTAACTGAAGCTTTCTTT.

This clonotype was seen more than once but under ten times. The chain couples TRBV29-1 to TRBJ2-6, with unresolved D. Trimming took 4 bases from V and 7 from J, leaving 8 bases between them. This CDR3 contains 12 residues. Per the germline V gene, CDR1 is SQVTM and CDR2 is ANQGSEA. CDR3 sequence reads: CSVAILANVLTF. CDR3 bases: TGCAGCGTTGCCATCTTAGCCAACGTCCTGACTTTC.

This clonotype was seen a handful of times. The V call is TRBV7-9, the J call TRBJ2-5, with no clear D. This CDR3 is built from 12 residues. In germline, CDR1 is SEHNR, CDR2 FQNEAQ (reference sequence). Trimming cost V 3 bases and J 5 bases, with 7 bases left between them. CDR3 nucleotides: TGTGCCAGCAGCTTTTCATCCGAGACCCAGTACTTC. Translating it yields CASSFSSETQYF.

This clonotype turned up a few times. The CDR3 region is CASGPTGLPNYNEQFF. The CDR3 DNA follows: TGTGCTAGTGGCCCCACGGGACTACCTAACTACAATGAGCAGTTCTTC. The chain employs TRBV12-5 and TRBJ2-1; 7 bases are a match to TRBD2. The CDR3 consists of 16 residues. V trimming: 6 bases; J trimming: 3 bases; junction bases outside the gene matches: 11. Germline V CDR1 and CDR2: LGHNT, FRNRAP.

In this sample, this clonotype turned up a few times. This chain joins TRBV24-1 and TRBJ2-1, with TRBD1 identical over 8 bases. Germline lookup yields CDR1 KGHDR and CDR2 SFDVKD. V was pared by 5 bases and J by 6 bases, with 5 bases of the junction left unmatched. The CDR3 totals 14 residues. In DNA form, the CDR3 reads TGTGCCACCAGTGCCCGGACAGGGCGCAATGAGCAGTTCTTC. Its translation: CATSARTGRNEQFF.